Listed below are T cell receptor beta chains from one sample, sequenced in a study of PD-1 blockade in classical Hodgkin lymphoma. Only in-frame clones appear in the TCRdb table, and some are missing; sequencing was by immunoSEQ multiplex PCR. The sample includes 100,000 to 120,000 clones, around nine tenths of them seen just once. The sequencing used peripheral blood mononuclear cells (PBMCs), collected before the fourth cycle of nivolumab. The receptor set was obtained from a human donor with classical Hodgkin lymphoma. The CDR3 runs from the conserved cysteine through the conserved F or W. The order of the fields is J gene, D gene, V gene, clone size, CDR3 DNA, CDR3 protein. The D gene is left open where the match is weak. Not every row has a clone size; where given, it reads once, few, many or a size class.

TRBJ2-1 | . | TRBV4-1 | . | TGCGCCAGCAGCCAAGATGGGCTAGCGCGGAATGAGCAGTTCTTC | CASSQDGLARNEQFF
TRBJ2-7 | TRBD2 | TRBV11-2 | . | TGTGCCAGCAGCCCCCCGGGGGGTAAGCAGTACTTC | CASSPPGGKQYF
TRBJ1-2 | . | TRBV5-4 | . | TGTGCCAGCAGCTTGACAGGGAGACAGAACTATGGCTACACCTTC | CASSLTGRQNYGYTF
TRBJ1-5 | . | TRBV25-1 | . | TGTGCCAGCAGTGAGGGAGCCCACAATCAGCCCCAGCATTTT | CASSEGAHNQPQHF
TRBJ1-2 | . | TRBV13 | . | TGTGCCAGCAGCTTAGGCCATCACCGGGACGGCTATGGCTACACCTTC | CASSLGHHRDGYGYTF
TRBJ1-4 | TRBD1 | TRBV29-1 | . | TGCAGCGTTGCGGACAGGGCACTTTCAACTAATGAAAAACTGTTTTTT | CSVADRALSTNEKLFF
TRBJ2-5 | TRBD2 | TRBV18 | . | TGTGCCAGCTCACCTCGACTAGCGGGAGGCAAAGAGACCCAGTACTTC | CASSPRLAGGKETQYF
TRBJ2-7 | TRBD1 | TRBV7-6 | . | TGTGCCAGCAGCCTATTTTTTTCGACAGGGGACGAGCAGTACTTC | CASSLFFSTGDEQYF
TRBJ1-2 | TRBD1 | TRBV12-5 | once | TGTGCTAGTGGTTTGGGGGCACAGGGGGCGGACTATGGCTACACCTTC | CASGLGAQGADYGYTF
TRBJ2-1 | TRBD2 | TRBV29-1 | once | TGCAGCGTTCAAGTCCTAGCGGCTAATGAGCAGTTCTTC | CSVQVLAANEQFF
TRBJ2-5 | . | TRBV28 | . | TGTGCCAGCAGTTTCTTTACCACAGGAGGACAGACCCAGTACTTC | CASSFFTTGGQTQYF
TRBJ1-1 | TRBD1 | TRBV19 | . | TGTGCCATCCTCGTGGCTAGGGGGCTTAACACTGAAGCTTTCTTT | CAILVARGLNTEAFF
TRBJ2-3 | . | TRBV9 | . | TGTGCCAGCAGCGTAGGGACCGCCTCTAGCACAGATACGCAGTATTTT | CASSVGTASSTDTQYF
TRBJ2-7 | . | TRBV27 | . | TGTGCCAGCAGGGGGGACGGGCGGCCCTCCTACGAGCAGTACTTC | CASRGDGRPSYEQYF
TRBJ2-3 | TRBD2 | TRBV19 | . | TGTGCCAGTAGTAGGGGCTCCGGACTAGCGGGAGTTGGGATTTCCGATACGCAGTATTTT | CASSRGSGLAGVGISDTQYF
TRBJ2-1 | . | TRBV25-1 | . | TGTGCCAGCAGTGCTGACCTCGGGCATGAGCAGTTCTTC | CASSADLGHEQFF
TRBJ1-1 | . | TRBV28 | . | TGTGCCAGCAGTTTGGCCTACCTCGGGTGGGGCGAGGGAGTTTCGAACACTGAAGCTTTCTTT | CASSLAYLGWGEGVSNTEAFF
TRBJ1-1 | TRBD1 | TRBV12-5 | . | TGTGCTAGTGGTCGGGGACAGCCATATAGTGAAGCTTTCTTT | CASGRGQPYSEAFF
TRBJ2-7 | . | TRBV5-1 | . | TGCGCCAGCAGCGAAGGGGGCTACGAGCAGTACTTC | CASSEGGYEQYF
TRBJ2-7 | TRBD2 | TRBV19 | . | TGTGCCAGTAGTATAGGGCCTAGCGGGAGTTACGAGCAGTACTTC | CASSIGPSGSYEQYF
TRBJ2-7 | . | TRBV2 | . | TGTGCCAGCAGTGGCGGGCAGACCTACGAGCAGTACTTC | CASSGGQTYEQYF
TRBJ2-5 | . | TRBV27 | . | TGTGCCAGCAGTTTAGGGACACCTTCGACCCAGTACTTC | CASSLGTPSTQYF
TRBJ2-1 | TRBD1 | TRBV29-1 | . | TGCAGCGTTGAAGATAGGTCGGGGGACAGGGGAGCCCCAAATGAGCAGTTCTTC | CSVEDRSGDRGAPNEQFF
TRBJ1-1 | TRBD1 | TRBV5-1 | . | TGCGCCAGCAGCTTATCTCCGGGACAGAAGAACACTGAAGCTTTCTTT | CASSLSPGQKNTEAFF
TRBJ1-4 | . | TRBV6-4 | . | TGTGCCAGCAGTGAAACGGGGGCGGCTAATGAAAAACTGTTTTTT | CASSETGAANEKLFF
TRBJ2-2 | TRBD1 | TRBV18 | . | TGTGCCAGCTCTCCACTCCCCGGGACAGGGAACACCGGGGAGCTGTTTTTT | CASSPLPGTGNTGELFF
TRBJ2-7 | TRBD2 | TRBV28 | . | TGTGCCAGCAGTTCCGGGACTAGCGGGTCTAGCTCCTACGAGCAGTACTTC | CASSSGTSGSSSYEQYF
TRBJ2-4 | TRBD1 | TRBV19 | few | TGTGCCAGTAGTCTCGGGACAGGTCTAGCCAAAAACATTCAGTACTTC | CASSLGTGLAKNIQYF
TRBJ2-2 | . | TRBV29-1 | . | TGCAGCGTTGACGTGGGACAAAGCGGGGAGCTGTTTTTT | CSVDVGQSGELFF
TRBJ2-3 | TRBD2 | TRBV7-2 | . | TGTGCCAGCAGCTTAGGAGGACTAGCGGGAGATACGCAGTATTTT | CASSLGGLAGDTQYF
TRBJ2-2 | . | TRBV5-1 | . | TGCGCCAGCAGCGTTCGATTTAGCGGGAACACCGGGGAGCTGTTTTTT | CASSVRFSGNTGELFF
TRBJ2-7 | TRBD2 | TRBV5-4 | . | TGTGCCAGCAGCGCAGCCCCCGGGACTAGCGGCTACGAGCAGTACTTC | CASSAAPGTSGYEQYF
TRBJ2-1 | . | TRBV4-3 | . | TGCGCCAGCAGCCACAACCCCGGGACGGTCTACAATGAGCAGTTCTTC | CASSHNPGTVYNEQFF
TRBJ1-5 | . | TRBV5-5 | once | TGTGCCAGCAGCTTGGGTACGGTTAGCAATCAGCCCCAGCATTTT | CASSLGTVSNQPQHF
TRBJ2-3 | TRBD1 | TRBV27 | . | TGTGCCAGCAGTTTCTCCCCGGACAGGATCACAGATACGCAGTATTTT | CASSFSPDRITDTQYF
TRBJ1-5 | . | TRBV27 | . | TGTGCCAGCAGTTTATCGGGGACACCATCTGGGGTCCAGCATTTT | CASSLSGTPSGVQHF